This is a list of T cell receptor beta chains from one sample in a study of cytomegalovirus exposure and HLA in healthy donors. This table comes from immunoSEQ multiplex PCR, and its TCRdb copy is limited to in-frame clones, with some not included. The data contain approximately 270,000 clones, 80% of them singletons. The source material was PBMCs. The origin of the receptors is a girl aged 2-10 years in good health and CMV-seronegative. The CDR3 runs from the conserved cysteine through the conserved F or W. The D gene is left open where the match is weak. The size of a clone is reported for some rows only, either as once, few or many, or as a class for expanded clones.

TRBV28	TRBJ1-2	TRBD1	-	TGTGCCAGCAGCCTACCGGACAGGGGGCGGCGCGCATTC	CASSLPDRGRRAF
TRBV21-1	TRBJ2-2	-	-	TGTGCCAGCAGCAAACACACGAACACCGGGGAGCTGTTTTTT	CASSKHTNTGELFF
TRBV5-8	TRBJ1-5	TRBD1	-	TGTGCCAGCAGCCGAGGGACAGGCAATCAGCCCCAGCATTTT	CASSRGTGNQPQHF
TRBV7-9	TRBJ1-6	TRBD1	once	TGTGCCAGCAGCGCGGGACAGGGGGTTTCACCCCTCCACTTT	CASSAGQGVSPLHF
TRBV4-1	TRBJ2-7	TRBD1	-	TGCGCCAGCAGCCAAGATCATGGGACAGGCTACGAGCAGTACTTC	CASSQDHGTGYEQYF
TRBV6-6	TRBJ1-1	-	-	TGTGCCAGCAGTTACGTAGCTGGCGGGAGAAACACTGAAGCTTTCTTT	CASSYVAGGRNTEAFF
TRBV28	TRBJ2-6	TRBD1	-	TGTGCCAGCAGTTTTCCCCCGACAGGGACTGGGGCCAACGTCCTGACTTTC	CASSFPPTGTGANVLTF
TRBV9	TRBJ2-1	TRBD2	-	TGTGCCAGCAGCGTACGTCCCGACGGGGGGGCCATAAATGAGCAGTTCTTC	CASSVRPDGGAINEQFF
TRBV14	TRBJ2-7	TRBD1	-	TGTGCCAGCAGCCAGCCGACAGGGCTCAACGAGCAGTACTTC	CASSQPTGLNEQYF
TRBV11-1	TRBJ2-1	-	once	TGTGCCAGCAGCATGCGGAATGAGCAGTTCTTC	CASSMRNEQFF
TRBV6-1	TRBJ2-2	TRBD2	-	TGTGCCAGCAGCCCCTTACTAGCGGGAACCGGGGAGCTGTTTTTT	CASSPLLAGTGELFF
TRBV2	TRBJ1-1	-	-	TGTGCCAGCAGTGCCTGGAACAGGAAGGGCACTGAAGCTTTCTTT	CASSAWNRKGTEAFF
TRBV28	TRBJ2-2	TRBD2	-	TGTGCCAGCATGACTAGCTGGGCCGGGGAGCTGTTTTTT	CASMTSWAGELFF
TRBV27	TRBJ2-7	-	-	TGTGCCAGCAGCCCCGGACAGCGGTCCTACGAGCAGTACTTC	CASSPGQRSYEQYF
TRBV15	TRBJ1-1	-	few	TGTGCCACCAGCAGGGACAGAGTACACACTGAAGCTTTCTTT	CATSRDRVHTEAFF
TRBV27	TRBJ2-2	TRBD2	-	TGTGCCAGCAGTCCATTAGCGGGAGATCGAACCGGGGAGCTGTTTTTT	CASSPLAGDRTGELFF
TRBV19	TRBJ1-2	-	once	TGTGCCAGCAAATCAGGGTCCTACTATGGCTACACCTTC	CASKSGSYYGYTF
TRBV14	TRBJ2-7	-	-	TGTGCCAGCAGCCAAAGGGGGAACATCCTTAAGACAGAGGCCACATACGAGCAGTACTTC	CASSQRGNILKTEATYEQYF
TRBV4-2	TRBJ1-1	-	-	TGTGCCAGCAGCCAAGGAGACACTAACACTGAAGCTTTCTTT	CASSQGDTNTEAFF
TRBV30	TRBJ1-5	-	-	TGTGCCTGGAGTGTACGGGTAACAGGAGTTAGCAATCAGCCCCAGCATTTT	CAWSVRVTGVSNQPQHF
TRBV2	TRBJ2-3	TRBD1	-	TGTGCCAGCAGTGAAGCGTGGCCAGGGGGACCTCCAGATACGCAGTATTTT	CASSEAWPGGPPDTQYF
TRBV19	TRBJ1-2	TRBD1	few	TGTGCCAGTAGTACCCGGACAGGGGGCTACACCTTC	CASSTRTGGYTF
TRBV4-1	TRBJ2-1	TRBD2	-	TGCGCCAGCAGCCAACTAGCGGAATCCTACAATGAGCAGTTCTTC	CASSQLAESYNEQFF
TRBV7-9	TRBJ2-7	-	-	TGTGCCAGCAGCCAGGGGGTTAGCGGGACATTGGACGAGCAGTACTTC	CASSQGVSGTLDEQYF
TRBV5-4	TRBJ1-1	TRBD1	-	TGTGCCAGCAGCTGGAGACAGGGCACTGAAGCTTTCTTT	CASSWRQGTEAFF
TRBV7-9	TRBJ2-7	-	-	TGTGCCAGCAGCTTAGGTAACAGCATAAAATTCTACGAGCAGTACTTC	CASSLGNSIKFYEQYF
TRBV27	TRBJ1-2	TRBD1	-	TGTGCCAGCAGTTCGCTGCGTGACAGGGGTAACTATGGCTACACCTTC	CASSSLRDRGNYGYTF
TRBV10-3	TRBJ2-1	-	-	TGTGCCATCCGCCGGGACTACAATGAGCAGTTCTTC	CAIRRDYNEQFF
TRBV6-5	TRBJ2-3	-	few	TGTGCCAGCAGTTACTCGACTAGTCTTGATACGCAGTATTTT	CASSYSTSLDTQYF
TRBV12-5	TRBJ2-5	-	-	TGTGCTAGTGGTTTTTCGGAGACCCAGTACTTC	CASGFSETQYF
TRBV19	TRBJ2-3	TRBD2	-	TGTGCCAGTAGTATATGGCGGGAGTTAGGTACGCAGTATTTT	CASSIWRELGTQYF
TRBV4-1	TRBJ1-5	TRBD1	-	TGCGCCAGCAGCCATCCCACCCGGGACAGGGATCAGCCCCAGCATTTT	CASSHPTRDRDQPQHF
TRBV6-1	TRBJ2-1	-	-	TGTGCCAGCAGTGTGACTATCCGCCATGAGCAGTTCTTC	CASSVTIRHEQFF
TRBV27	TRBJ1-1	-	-	TGTGCCAGCAGTCCCCAGAACCGTCTCCACACGGGTTTCTTT	CASSPQNRLHTGFF
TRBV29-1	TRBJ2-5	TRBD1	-	TGCAGCGTTGAAGATGTTTCAACAGGGGGCCGGGAGACCCAGTACTTC	CSVEDVSTGGRETQYF
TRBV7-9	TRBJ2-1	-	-	TGTGCCAGCGAAACTAGAAACTCGTACAATGAGCAGTTCTTC	CASETRNSYNEQFF
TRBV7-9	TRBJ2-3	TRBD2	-	TGTGCCAGCAGCTTTACGACTAGCGGGACCGTAACGGGGGATACGCAGTATTTT	CASSFTTSGTVTGDTQYF
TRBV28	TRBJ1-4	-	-	TGTGCCAGCAGTTTAAGGACAGTCCTTAATGAAAAACTGTTTTTT	CASSLRTVLNEKLFF
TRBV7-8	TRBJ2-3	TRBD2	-	TGTGCCAGCAGCCCGATTTATGCGGGAGCGCGCACAGATACGCAGTATTTT	CASSPIYAGARTDTQYF
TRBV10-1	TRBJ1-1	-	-	TGCGCCAGCAGTGCTGTGATCCGGGGAGAGGCTTTCTTT	CASSAVIRGEAFF
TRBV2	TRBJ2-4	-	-	TGTGCCAGCAGCCACAGGTTGGGGGCCCAAAACATTCAGTACTTC	CASSHRLGAQNIQYF
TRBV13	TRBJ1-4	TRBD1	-	TGTGCCAGCAGCCTCAGAGGGACAGGCCGAAATGAAAAACTGTTTTTT	CASSLRGTGRNEKLFF
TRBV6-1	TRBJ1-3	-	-	TGTGCCAGTACCATAACGGGAGGAAACACCATATATTTT	CASTITGGNTIYF
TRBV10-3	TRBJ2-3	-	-	TGTGCCATCAGTGAACCCCAGTTCTTGACAGATACGCAGTATTTT	CAISEPQFLTDTQYF
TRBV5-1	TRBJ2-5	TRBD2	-	TGCGCCAGCCAACAGGGGACTAGCGATCAAGAGACCCAGTACTTC	CASQQGTSDQETQYF
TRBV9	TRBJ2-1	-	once	TGTGCCAGCAGCGTAGGCGGGGGAGGGGGGAATGAGCAGTTCTTC	CASSVGGGGGNEQFF
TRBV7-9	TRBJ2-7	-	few	TGTGCCGGCCGCTATATTTTATTTACCTACGAGCAGTACTTC	CAGRYILFTYEQYF
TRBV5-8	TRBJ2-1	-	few	TGTGCCAGCAGCTTGGGTCTTTTCCGGGAGTCTTACAATGAGCAGTTCTTC	CASSLGLFRESYNEQFF
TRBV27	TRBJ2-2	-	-	TGTGCCAGCAGTCTTTCCAACACCGGGGAGCTGTTTTTT	CASSLSNTGELFF
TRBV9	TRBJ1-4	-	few	TGTGCCAGCAGAACCACAGGGTCCGCTAATGAAAAACTGTTTTTT	CASRTTGSANEKLFF
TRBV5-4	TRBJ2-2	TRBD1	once	TGTGCCAGCAGCTTGAGACAGGGTAACACCGGGGAGCTGTTTTTT	CASSLRQGNTGELFF
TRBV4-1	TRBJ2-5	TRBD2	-	TGCGCCAGCAGCCAAGATTCCGATAGCGGGAGAAAGACCCAGTACTTC	CASSQDSDSGRKTQYF